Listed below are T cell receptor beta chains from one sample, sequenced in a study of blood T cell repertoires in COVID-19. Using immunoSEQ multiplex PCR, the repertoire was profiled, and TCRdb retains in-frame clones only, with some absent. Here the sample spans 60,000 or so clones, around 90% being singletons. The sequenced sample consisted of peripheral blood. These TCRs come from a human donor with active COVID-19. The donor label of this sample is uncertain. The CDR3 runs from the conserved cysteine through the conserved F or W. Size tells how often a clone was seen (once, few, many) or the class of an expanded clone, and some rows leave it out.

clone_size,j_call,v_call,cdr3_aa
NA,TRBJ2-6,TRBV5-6,CASSFGLRSGANVLTF
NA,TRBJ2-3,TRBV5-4,CASSTHVGPLDTQYF
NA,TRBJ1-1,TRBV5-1,CASRDRDRGRDTEAFF
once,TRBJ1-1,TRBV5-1,CASSPIGTGDEAFF
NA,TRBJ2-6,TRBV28,CASRPDSSGANVLTF
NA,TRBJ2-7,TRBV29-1,CSVEGSGGAGPYEQYF
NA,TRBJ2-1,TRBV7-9,CATSEQGKGHSSYNEQFF
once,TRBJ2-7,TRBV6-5,CASRWGDPYEQYF
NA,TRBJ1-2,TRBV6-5,CASRPQGTNYGYTF
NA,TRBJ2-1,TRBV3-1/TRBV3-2,CASSPLTGGASNEQFF
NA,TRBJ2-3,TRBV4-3,CASSQGLVLDTQYF
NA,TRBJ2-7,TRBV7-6,CASSTNGLAGVEQYF
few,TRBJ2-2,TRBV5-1,CASVGQAPNTGELFF
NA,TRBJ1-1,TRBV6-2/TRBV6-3,CASSYGVWGQGAFF
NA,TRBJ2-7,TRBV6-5,CASSSDRVSYEQYF
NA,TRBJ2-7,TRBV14,CASSQAVGGAGEQYF
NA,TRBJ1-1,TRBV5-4,CASRRGTPEGNTEAFF
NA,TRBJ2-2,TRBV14,CASSLGSGLANTGELFF
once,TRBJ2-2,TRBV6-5,CASSYSGTVTGELFF